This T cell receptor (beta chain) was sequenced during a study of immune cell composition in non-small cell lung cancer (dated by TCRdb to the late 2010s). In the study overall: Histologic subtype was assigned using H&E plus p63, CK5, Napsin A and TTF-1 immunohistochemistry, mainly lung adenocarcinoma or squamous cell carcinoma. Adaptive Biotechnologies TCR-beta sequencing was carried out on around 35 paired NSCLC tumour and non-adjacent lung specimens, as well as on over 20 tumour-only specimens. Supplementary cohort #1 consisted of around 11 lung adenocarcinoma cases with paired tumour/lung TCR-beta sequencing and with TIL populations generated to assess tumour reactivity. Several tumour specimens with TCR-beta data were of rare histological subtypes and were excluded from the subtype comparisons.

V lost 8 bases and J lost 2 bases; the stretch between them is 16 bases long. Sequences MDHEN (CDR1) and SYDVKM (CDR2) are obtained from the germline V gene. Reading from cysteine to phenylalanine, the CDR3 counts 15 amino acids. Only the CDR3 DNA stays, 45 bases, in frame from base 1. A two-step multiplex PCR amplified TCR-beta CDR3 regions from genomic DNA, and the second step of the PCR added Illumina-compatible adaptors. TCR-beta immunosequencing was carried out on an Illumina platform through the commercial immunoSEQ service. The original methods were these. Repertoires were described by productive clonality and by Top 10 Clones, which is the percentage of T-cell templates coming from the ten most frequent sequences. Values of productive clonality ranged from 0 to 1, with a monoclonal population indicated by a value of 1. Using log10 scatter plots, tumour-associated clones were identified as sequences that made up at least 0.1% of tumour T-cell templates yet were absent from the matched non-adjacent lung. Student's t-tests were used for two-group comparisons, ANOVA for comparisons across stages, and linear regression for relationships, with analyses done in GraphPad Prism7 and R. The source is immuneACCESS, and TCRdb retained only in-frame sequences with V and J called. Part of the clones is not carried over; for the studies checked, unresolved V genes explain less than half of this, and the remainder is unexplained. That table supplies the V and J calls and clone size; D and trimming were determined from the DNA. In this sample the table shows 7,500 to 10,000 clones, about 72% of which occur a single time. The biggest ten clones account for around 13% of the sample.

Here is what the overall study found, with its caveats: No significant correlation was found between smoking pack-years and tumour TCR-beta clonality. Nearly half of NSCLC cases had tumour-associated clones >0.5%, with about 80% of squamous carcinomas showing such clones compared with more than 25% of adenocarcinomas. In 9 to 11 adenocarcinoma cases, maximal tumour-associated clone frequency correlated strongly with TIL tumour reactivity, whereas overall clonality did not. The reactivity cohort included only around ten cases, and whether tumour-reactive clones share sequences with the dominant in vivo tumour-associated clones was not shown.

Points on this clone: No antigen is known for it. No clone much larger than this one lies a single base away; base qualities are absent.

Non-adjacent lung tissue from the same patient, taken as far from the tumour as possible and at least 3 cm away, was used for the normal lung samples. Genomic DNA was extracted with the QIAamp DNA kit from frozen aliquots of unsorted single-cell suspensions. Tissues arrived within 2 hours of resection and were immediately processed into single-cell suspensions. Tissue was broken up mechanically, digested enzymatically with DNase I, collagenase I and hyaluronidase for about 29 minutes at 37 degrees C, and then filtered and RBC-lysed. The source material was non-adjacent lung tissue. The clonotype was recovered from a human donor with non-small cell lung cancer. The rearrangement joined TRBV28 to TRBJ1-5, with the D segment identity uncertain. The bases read TGTGCCAGCCGTGAGGGCCCCGGGGGCAATCAGCCCCAGCATTTT. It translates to CASREGPGGNQPQHF.